A selection of T cell receptor beta chains follows, all from one sample in a study of response to subunit inactivated influenza vaccine. Each CDR3 protein is one row after TCRdb ran MiXCR on the RT-PCR reads. This sample has about 500,000 distinct CDR3 sequences, with approximately 17% found just once. The sequencing used CD4+ T cells sorted from PBMCs, collected 23 months after vaccination. The origin of the receptors is a man aged 50 to 69 who received an inactivated influenza vaccine. Both conserved end residues are part of each CDR3. A D gene is named only where the DNA matches it firmly. Not all rows give a size; the values are once, few, many and, for expanded clones, a class.

v_gene: TRBV24-1
abundance: few
j_gene: TRBJ2-1
d_gene: NA
CDR3nt: TGTGCCACCAGTGATCATACCGGCAGGGGAGGGAATGAGCAGTTCTTC
CDR3aa: CATSDHTGRGGNEQFF

v_gene: TRBV2
abundance: NA
j_gene: TRBJ2-7
d_gene: NA
CDR3nt: TGTGCCAGCAGTTACCATGACTCGGCCTACGAGCAGTACTTC
CDR3aa: CASSYHDSAYEQYF

v_gene: TRBV12-3/TRBV12-4
abundance: many
j_gene: TRBJ2-7
d_gene: NA
CDR3nt: TGTGCCAGCAGTTTCTCGGACCGAAGCCCCTACGAGCAGTACTTC
CDR3aa: CASSFSDRSPYEQYF

v_gene: TRBV10-3
abundance: few
j_gene: TRBJ2-7
d_gene: TRBD1
CDR3nt: TGTGCCATCAGTGATAAACAGGGGAATGACTACGAGCAGTACTTC
CDR3aa: CAISDKQGNDYEQYF

v_gene: TRBV20-1
abundance: NA
j_gene: TRBJ2-3
d_gene: NA
CDR3nt: TGCAGTGCTAGGCCCGACGCACCAAATCACCGGGCGGTTTCGGGTTGGGATACGCAGTATTTT
CDR3aa: CSARPDAPNHRAVSGWDTQYF

v_gene: TRBV6-2/TRBV6-3
abundance: few
j_gene: TRBJ1-5
d_gene: NA
CDR3nt: TGTGCCAGCAGTCCCGGGTTGGGCAATCAGCCCCAGCATTTT
CDR3aa: CASSPGLGNQPQHF

v_gene: TRBV3-1
abundance: NA
j_gene: TRBJ2-2
d_gene: TRBD2
CDR3nt: TGTGCCAGCAGCGGGTTCGGACTAGCGGGAACCGGGGAGCTGTTTTTT
CDR3aa: CASSGFGLAGTGELFF

v_gene: TRBV3-1
abundance: NA
j_gene: TRBJ1-2
d_gene: TRBD1
CDR3nt: TGTGCCAGCAGCATCCGGGACAGGGGGGTAACCTTC
CDR3aa: CASSIRDRGVTF

v_gene: TRBV18
abundance: NA
j_gene: TRBJ2-7
d_gene: NA
CDR3nt: TGTGCCAGCTCACCACCGAATATGGGCTGCGAGCAGTACTTC
CDR3aa: CASSPPNMGCEQYF

v_gene: TRBV20-1
abundance: few
j_gene: TRBJ1-1
d_gene: TRBD1
CDR3nt: TGCAGTGCTGGGACAGTGCTCACTGAAGCTTTCTTT
CDR3aa: CSAGTVLTEAFF

v_gene: TRBV29-1
abundance: many
j_gene: TRBJ2-7
d_gene: TRBD1
CDR3nt: TGCAGCGGGGGACAGACCTACGAGCAGTACTTC
CDR3aa: CSGGQTYEQYF

v_gene: TRBV11-2
abundance: NA
j_gene: TRBJ2-7
d_gene: TRBD1
CDR3nt: TGTGCCAGCAGCTTACTAGGGACAGTCACGGGGGAGCAGTACTTC
CDR3aa: CASSLLGTVTGEQYF

v_gene: TRBV5-4
abundance: NA
j_gene: TRBJ1-4
d_gene: NA
CDR3nt: TGTGCCAGCAGCTGGAGGGGTCCGGGAAAACTGTTTTTT
CDR3aa: CASSWRGPGKLFF

v_gene: TRBV5-5
abundance: few
j_gene: TRBJ1-4
d_gene: NA
CDR3nt: TGTGCCAGCAGCTTGTCCGGCGGCCAGGGCGGTGAAAAACTGTTTTTT
CDR3aa: CASSLSGGQGGEKLFF

v_gene: TRBV4-3
abundance: few
j_gene: TRBJ2-1
d_gene: NA
CDR3nt: TGCGCCAGCAGCCAAGTGACAGCTTATGAGCAGTTCTTC
CDR3aa: CASSQVTAYEQFF

v_gene: TRBV7-9
abundance: few
j_gene: TRBJ2-1
d_gene: TRBD1
CDR3nt: TGTGCCAGCAGCCGGGACAGGGTGAGCTCCTACAATGAGCAGTTCTTC
CDR3aa: CASSRDRVSSYNEQFF

v_gene: TRBV9
abundance: few
j_gene: TRBJ2-1
d_gene: NA
CDR3nt: TGTGCCAGCGCCAGATCAGGGACCTACAATGAGCAGTTCTTC
CDR3aa: CASARSGTYNEQFF

v_gene: TRBV20-1
abundance: few
j_gene: TRBJ1-5
d_gene: NA
CDR3nt: TGCAGTGCTAGAGATCAGGCGAGGATGGCGAGCAATCAGCCCCAGCATTTT
CDR3aa: CSARDQARMASNQPQHF

v_gene: TRBV4-3
abundance: few
j_gene: TRBJ2-5
d_gene: NA
CDR3nt: TGCGCCAGCAGCCAAGTGGGTAGCCAAGAGACCCAGTACTTC
CDR3aa: CASSQVGSQETQYF

v_gene: TRBV7-8
abundance: many
j_gene: TRBJ2-1
d_gene: NA
CDR3nt: TGTGCCAGCAGCTTAGCTATGAGGGGACATGAGCAGTTCTTC
CDR3aa: CASSLAMRGHEQFF

v_gene: TRBV9
abundance: NA
j_gene: TRBJ2-2
d_gene: NA
CDR3nt: TGTGCCAGCAGCGTAGGGCAGACGAACACCGGGGAGCTGTTTTTT
CDR3aa: CASSVGQTNTGELFF

v_gene: TRBV2
abundance: NA
j_gene: TRBJ2-5
d_gene: NA
CDR3nt: TGTGCCAGCAGTGAAGCGGAGACCCAGTACTTC
CDR3aa: CASSEAETQYF

v_gene: TRBV7-2
abundance: NA
j_gene: TRBJ2-6
d_gene: NA
CDR3nt: TGTGCCAGCAGCTTAGCCGGAGTCAACGTCCTGACTTTC
CDR3aa: CASSLAGVNVLTF

v_gene: TRBV20-1
abundance: NA
j_gene: TRBJ2-5
d_gene: NA
CDR3nt: TGCAGTGCTAGATGGGGGCGGGGAGAGACCCAGTACTTC
CDR3aa: CSARWGRGETQYF

v_gene: TRBV5-1
abundance: many
j_gene: TRBJ2-1
d_gene: TRBD2
CDR3nt: TGCGCCAGCAGCTTGGTCGGGGGAGGGCGGGCAGAGGAGCAGTTCTTC
CDR3aa: CASSLVGGGRAEEQFF

v_gene: TRBV7-8
abundance: few
j_gene: TRBJ2-1
d_gene: TRBD1
CDR3nt: TGTGCCAGCAGCTTCGTCCGACAGGGGGCGATTGAGCAGTTCTTC
CDR3aa: CASSFVRQGAIEQFF

v_gene: TRBV6-2/TRBV6-3
abundance: NA
j_gene: TRBJ2-3
d_gene: TRBD1
CDR3nt: TGTGCCAGCAGTTACGGCCCGGGACAGGGGAGAAGTTCGTGGTATTTT
CDR3aa: CASSYGPGQGRSSWYF

v_gene: TRBV4-3
abundance: NA
j_gene: TRBJ2-5
d_gene: NA
CDR3nt: TGCGCCAGCAGCCAAGAAGGGGGGGCGACCCAGTACTTC
CDR3aa: CASSQEGGATQYF

v_gene: TRBV5-5
abundance: few
j_gene: TRBJ2-7
d_gene: TRBD1
CDR3nt: TGTGCCAGCAGCTCTCACGGGACAGGGAGCTCCTACGAGCAGTACTTC
CDR3aa: CASSSHGTGSSYEQYF

v_gene: TRBV12-3/TRBV12-4
abundance: NA
j_gene: TRBJ2-1
d_gene: NA
CDR3nt: TGTGCCAGCAGTTCCATACTGGGGAGAGGCAATGAGCAGTTCTTC
CDR3aa: CASSSILGRGNEQFF

v_gene: TRBV5-1
abundance: few
j_gene: TRBJ2-7
d_gene: NA
CDR3nt: TGCGCCAGCAGCAGCGGAGCCTCAGGGAACGAGCAGTACTTC
CDR3aa: CASSSGASGNEQYF

v_gene: TRBV29-1
abundance: many
j_gene: TRBJ2-7
d_gene: NA
CDR3nt: TGCAGCGTTGAAGTGACCCGGGGTCGGTATGGGGAGCAGTACTTC
CDR3aa: CSVEVTRGRYGEQYF

v_gene: TRBV2
abundance: few
j_gene: TRBJ2-1
d_gene: NA
CDR3nt: TGTGCCAGCAGTGGCGAGCGGAGCTCCTACAATGAGCAGTTCTTC
CDR3aa: CASSGERSSYNEQFF

v_gene: TRBV28
abundance: many
j_gene: TRBJ2-7
d_gene: NA
CDR3nt: TGTGCCAGCAGTCTTGGGACGTGGGATGGGTACGAGCAGTACTTC
CDR3aa: CASSLGTWDGYEQYF

v_gene: TRBV12-3/TRBV12-4
abundance: many
j_gene: TRBJ2-7
d_gene: NA
CDR3nt: TGTGCCAGCAGTTTAGGTCCGATCTACGAGCAGTACTTC
CDR3aa: CASSLGPIYEQYF

v_gene: TRBV20-1
abundance: few
j_gene: TRBJ1-5
d_gene: NA
CDR3nt: TGCAGTGCCACCTCGGATGACGGTAGCAATCAGCCCCAGCATTTT
CDR3aa: CSATSDDGSNQPQHF

v_gene: TRBV20-1
abundance: NA
j_gene: TRBJ2-7
d_gene: TRBD2
CDR3nt: TGCAGTGCTAGAGACCTACTAGCGGGGGGACGCTCCGAGCAGTACTTC
CDR3aa: CSARDLLAGGRSEQYF

v_gene: TRBV12-3/TRBV12-4
abundance: NA
j_gene: TRBJ2-7
d_gene: TRBD1
CDR3nt: TGTGCCAGCAGTCAAGGGACAGGGGGTACGTTAGGGCAGTACTTC
CDR3aa: CASSQGTGGTLGQYF

v_gene: TRBV12-3/TRBV12-4
abundance: NA
j_gene: TRBJ2-1
d_gene: TRBD1
CDR3nt: TGTGCCTCGAACGCCGGGACAGGGGCCTTCAATGAGCAGTTCTTC
CDR3aa: CASNAGTGAFNEQFF

v_gene: TRBV12-3/TRBV12-4
abundance: NA
j_gene: TRBJ2-7
d_gene: NA
CDR3nt: TGTGCCAGCAGTGAAACTAGGAAGAACGAGCAGTACTTC
CDR3aa: CASSETRKNEQYF

v_gene: TRBV5-1
abundance: NA
j_gene: TRBJ2-1
d_gene: TRBD2
CDR3nt: TGCGCCAGCAGCATGATAGCGGGAAGGCTCTCCTACAATGAGCAGTTCTTC
CDR3aa: CASSMIAGRLSYNEQFF

v_gene: TRBV18
abundance: few
j_gene: TRBJ2-1
d_gene: TRBD1
CDR3nt: TGTGCCAGCTCACCATTACCGGGACAGGGGAGCTACAATGAGCAGTTCTTC
CDR3aa: CASSPLPGQGSYNEQFF

v_gene: TRBV12-3/TRBV12-4
abundance: many
j_gene: TRBJ1-1
d_gene: NA
CDR3nt: TGTGCCAGCAGTGCTAGGACAAGGGCTGAAGCTTTCTTT
CDR3aa: CASSARTRAEAFF

v_gene: TRBV7-2
abundance: NA
j_gene: TRBJ2-2
d_gene: NA
CDR3nt: TGTGCCAGCAGCCCACAGACAGGGAACACCGGGGAGCTGTTTTTT
CDR3aa: CASSPQTGNTGELFF

v_gene: TRBV5-1
abundance: NA
j_gene: TRBJ2-5
d_gene: TRBD1
CDR3nt: TGCGCCAGCAGCTTGGGTGACAGGGTACGGGAGACCCAGTACTTC
CDR3aa: CASSLGDRVRETQYF

v_gene: TRBV7-8
abundance: many
j_gene: TRBJ2-7
d_gene: TRBD2
CDR3nt: TGTGCCAGCAGCTTAGAACTAGCGGCCTCCTACGAGCAGTACTTC
CDR3aa: CASSLELAASYEQYF

v_gene: TRBV6-1
abundance: few
j_gene: TRBJ1-5
d_gene: NA
CDR3nt: TGTGCCAGCAGTCAGGTCCGGGCGAACAATGAGCCCCAGCATTTT
CDR3aa: CASSQVRANNEPQHF

v_gene: TRBV6-5
abundance: NA
j_gene: TRBJ2-1
d_gene: TRBD2
CDR3nt: TGTGCCAGCAGTTGGACTAGCGGGAGGGCCGTGAATGAGCAGTTCTTC
CDR3aa: CASSWTSGRAVNEQFF

v_gene: TRBV12-3/TRBV12-4
abundance: few
j_gene: TRBJ1-2
d_gene: NA
CDR3nt: TGTGCCAGCAGCGGGGGCTCGGGCGTATATGGCTACACCTTC
CDR3aa: CASSGGSGVYGYTF

v_gene: TRBV12-3/TRBV12-4
abundance: many
j_gene: TRBJ1-5
d_gene: TRBD1
CDR3nt: TGTGCCAGCAGCCCAGACGACAGGGTTAGCAATCAGCCCCAGCATTTT
CDR3aa: CASSPDDRVSNQPQHF

v_gene: TRBV7-2
abundance: few
j_gene: TRBJ2-3
d_gene: TRBD1
CDR3nt: TGTGCCAGCAGCTTACAGGGGGCGAATACGCAGTATTTT
CDR3aa: CASSLQGANTQYF

v_gene: TRBV12-3/TRBV12-4
abundance: few
j_gene: TRBJ2-1
d_gene: NA
CDR3nt: TGTGCCAGCATCAGCGACCACTCCTACAATGAGCAGTTCTTC
CDR3aa: CASISDHSYNEQFF